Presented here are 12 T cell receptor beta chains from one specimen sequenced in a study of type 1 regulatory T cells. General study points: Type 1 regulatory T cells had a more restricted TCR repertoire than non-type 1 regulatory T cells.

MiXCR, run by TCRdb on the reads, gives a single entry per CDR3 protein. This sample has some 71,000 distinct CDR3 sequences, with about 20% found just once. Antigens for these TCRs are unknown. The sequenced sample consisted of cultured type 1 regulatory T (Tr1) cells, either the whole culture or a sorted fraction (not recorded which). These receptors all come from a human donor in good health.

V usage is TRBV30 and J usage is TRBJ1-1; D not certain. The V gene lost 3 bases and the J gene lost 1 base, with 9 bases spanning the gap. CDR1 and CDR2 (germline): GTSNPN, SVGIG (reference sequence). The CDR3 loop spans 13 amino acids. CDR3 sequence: CAWRHGRNTEAFF. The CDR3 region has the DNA TGTGCCTGGAGACACGGTAGGAACACTGAAGCTTTCTTT.

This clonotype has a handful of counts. The CDR3: CSARELQGTGELFF. In DNA form, the CDR3 reads TGCAGTGCTAGAGAGCTACAGGGGACCGGGGAGCTGTTTTTT. The chain joins TRBV20-1 to TRBJ2-2; 7 bases map to TRBD1. Germline V gene sequence: CDR1 DFQATT, CDR2 SNEGSKA (reference sequence). This CDR3 has 14 residues. Trimming at V came to 0 bases and at J to 5 bases, leaving 3 bases not matched to a gene.

CDR3 sequence reads: CATRTGSTNEKLFF. The CDR3 nucleotides are TGTGCCACCCGGACTGGGTCAACTAATGAAAAACTGTTTTTT. The chain has TRBV7-9 and TRBJ1-4; D ambiguous. Per germline, CDR1 SEHNR and CDR2 FQNEAQ (reference sequence). Trimming removed 10 bases at V and 0 bases at J, with 12 bases between. The length of the CDR3 is 14 residues.

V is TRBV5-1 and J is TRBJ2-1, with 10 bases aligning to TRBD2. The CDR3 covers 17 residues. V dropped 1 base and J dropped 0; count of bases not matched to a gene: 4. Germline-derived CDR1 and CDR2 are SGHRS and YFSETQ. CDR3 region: CASSLSSGRISYNEQFF. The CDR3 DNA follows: TGCGCCAGCAGCTTGAGTAGCGGGAGGATCTCCTACAATGAGCAGTTCTTC.

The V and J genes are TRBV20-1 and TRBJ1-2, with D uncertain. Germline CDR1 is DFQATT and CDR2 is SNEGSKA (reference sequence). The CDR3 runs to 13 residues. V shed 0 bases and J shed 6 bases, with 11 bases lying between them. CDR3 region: CSARDSRLDGYTF. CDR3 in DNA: TGCAGTGCTAGAGATAGTCGGTTAGATGGCTACACCTTC.

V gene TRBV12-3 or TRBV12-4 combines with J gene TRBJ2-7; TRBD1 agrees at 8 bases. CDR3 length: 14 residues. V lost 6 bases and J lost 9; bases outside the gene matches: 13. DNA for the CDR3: TGTGCCAGCAGGGCCGGGACAGGATACTTAAGGCAGTACTTC. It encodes CASRAGTGYLRQYF.

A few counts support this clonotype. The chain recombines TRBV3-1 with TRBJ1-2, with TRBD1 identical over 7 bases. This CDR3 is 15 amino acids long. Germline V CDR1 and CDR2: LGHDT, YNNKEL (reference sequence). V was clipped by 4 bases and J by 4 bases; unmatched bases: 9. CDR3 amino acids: CASSLTGAGGYGYTF. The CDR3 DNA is TGTGCCAGCAGCCTTACAGGGGCCGGCGGCTATGGCTACACCTTC.

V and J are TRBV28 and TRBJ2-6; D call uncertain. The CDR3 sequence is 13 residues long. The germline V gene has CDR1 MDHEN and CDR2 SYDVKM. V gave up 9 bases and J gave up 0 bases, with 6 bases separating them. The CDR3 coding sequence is TGTGCCAGTTTGCTCTCTGGGGCCAACGTCCTGACTTTC. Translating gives CASLLSGANVLTF.

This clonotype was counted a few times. CDR3 sequence: CATSDTGLPEAFF. CDR3 bases: TGTGCCACCAGTGACACCGGGCTCCCTGAAGCTTTCTTT. The genes are TRBV24-1 and TRBJ1-1; no clear D gene. With 4 bases removed from V and 6 bases from J, the gap between germline ends came to 11 bases. CDR3 length: 13 amino acids. Per the germline V gene, CDR1 is KGHDR and CDR2 is SFDVKD.

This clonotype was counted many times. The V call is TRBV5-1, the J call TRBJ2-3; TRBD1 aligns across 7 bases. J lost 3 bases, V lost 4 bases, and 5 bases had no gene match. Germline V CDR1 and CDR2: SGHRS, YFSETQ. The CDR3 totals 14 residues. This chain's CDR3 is CASSVGQETDTQYF. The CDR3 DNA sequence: TGCGCCAGCAGCGTAGGACAGGAGACAGATACGCAGTATTTT.

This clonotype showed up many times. CDR3 nucleotides: TGTGCCAGCAGCTTAGACAGGGGGAGAAAGTACTTC. It translates to CASSLDRGRKYF. V gene TRBV7-2 combines with J gene TRBJ2-7; 8 nucleotides match TRBD1. The CDR3 covers 12 residues. J gave up 11 bases and V 1 base, and 4 bases lay outside the gene matches. Looked up from germline, CDR1 is SGHTA and CDR2 is FQGNSA.

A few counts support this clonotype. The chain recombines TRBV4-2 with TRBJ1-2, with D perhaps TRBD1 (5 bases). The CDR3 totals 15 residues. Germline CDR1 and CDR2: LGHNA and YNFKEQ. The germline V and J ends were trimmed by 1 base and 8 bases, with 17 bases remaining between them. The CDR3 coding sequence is TGTGCCAGCAGCCAAGGGCACGGGGACTTAGGAGGCTACACCTTC. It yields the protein CASSQGHGDLGGYTF.